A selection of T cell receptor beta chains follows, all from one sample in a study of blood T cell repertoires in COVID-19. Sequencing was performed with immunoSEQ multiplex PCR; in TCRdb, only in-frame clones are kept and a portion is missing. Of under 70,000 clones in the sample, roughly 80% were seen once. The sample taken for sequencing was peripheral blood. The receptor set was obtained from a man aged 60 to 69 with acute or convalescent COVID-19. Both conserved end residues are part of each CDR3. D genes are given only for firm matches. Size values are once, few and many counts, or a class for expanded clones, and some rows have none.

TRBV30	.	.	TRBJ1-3	TGTGCCTGGAGCGGGGGGGTAGGAAACACCATATATTTT	CAWSGGVGNTIYF
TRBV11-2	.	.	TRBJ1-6	TGTGCCAGCAGCTCCACCGGGACACTGGGCGGATCACCCCTCCACTTT	CASSSTGTLGGSPLHF
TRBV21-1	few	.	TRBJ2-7	TGTGCCAGCAGCAGGACTAGCGGGAAGTACGAGCAGTACTTC	CASSRTSGKYEQYF
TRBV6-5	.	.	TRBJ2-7	TGTGCCAGCAGTTACCTCCCCCAGGGCGAGCAGTACTTC	CASSYLPQGEQYF
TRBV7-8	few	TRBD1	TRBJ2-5	TGTGCCAGCAGCCGAGACAGGGGCCAAGAGACCCAGTACTTC	CASSRDRGQETQYF
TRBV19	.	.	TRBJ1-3	TGTGCCAGTAGTATGTCCGGGAGGAGCTCTGGAAACACCATATATTTT	CASSMSGRSSGNTIYF
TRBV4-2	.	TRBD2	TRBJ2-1	TGTGCCAGCAGTTTGCTAGCGGGAGGGGTGAATGAGCAGTTCTTC	CASSLLAGGVNEQFF
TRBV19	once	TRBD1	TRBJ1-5	TGTGCCAGTACCCGGGACAGGGATTTTTATCAGCCCCAGCATTTT	CASTRDRDFYQPQHF
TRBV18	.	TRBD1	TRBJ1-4	TGTGCCAGCTCACCCGACAGGGCAAAGGAAAAACTGTTTTTT	CASSPDRAKEKLFF
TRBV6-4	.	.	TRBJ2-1	TGTGCCAGCAGTGCCCTAGGGGGAGCTGAGCAGTTCTTC	CASSALGGAEQFF
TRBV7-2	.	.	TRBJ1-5	TGTGCCAGCAGCTCTTCAGCAGGGTCAGATCAGCCCCAGCATTTT	CASSSSAGSDQPQHF
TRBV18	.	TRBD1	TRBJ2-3	TGTGCCAGCTCGGAACTACAGGGGCCCGCCGCCACAGATACGCAGTATTTT	CASSELQGPAATDTQYF
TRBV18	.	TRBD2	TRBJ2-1	TGTGCCAGCTCACCGTTGACTAGCGTCAATTTCAATGAGCAGTTCTTC	CASSPLTSVNFNEQFF
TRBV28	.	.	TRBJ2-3	TGTGCCAGCAGTTTATTGGGATCCCGGGGAGATACGCAGTATTTT	CASSLLGSRGDTQYF
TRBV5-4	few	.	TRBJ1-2	TGTGCCAGCAGCCTTATCGGAGACGCTAACTATGGCTACACCTTC	CASSLIGDANYGYTF
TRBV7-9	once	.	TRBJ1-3	TGTGCCAGCAGCGAGCGGCTTCCAATGAGCTCTGGAAACACCATATATTTT	CASSERLPMSSGNTIYF
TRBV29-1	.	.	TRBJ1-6	TGCAGCGTTGCTGACACCGCCTATAATTCACCCCTCCACTTT	CSVADTAYNSPLHF
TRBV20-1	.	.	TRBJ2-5	TGCAGTGCTAGTTTAGTAGCGGATCAAGAGACCCAGTACTTC	CSASLVADQETQYF
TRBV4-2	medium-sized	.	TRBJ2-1	TGTGCCAGCACCGCAGCCCGAATACAGGGTCTCTCCTACAATGAGCAGTTCTTC	CASTAARIQGLSYNEQFF
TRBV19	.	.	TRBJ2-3	TGTGCCAGTAGGGGCTTTACATCAGATACGCAGTATTTT	CASRGFTSDTQYF
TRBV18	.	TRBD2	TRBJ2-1	TGTGCCAGCTCACCACCCCATGGTGGCGGGAGGGGGTACAATGAGCAGTTCTTC	CASSPPHGGGRGYNEQFF
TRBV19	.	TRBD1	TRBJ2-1	TGTGCCAGTAGTACACAGGGGGCGCAGTGGAATGAGCAGTTCTTC	CASSTQGAQWNEQFF